This T cell receptor beta chain was identified in a study of identical twins. This clonotype was found many times. TCRdb re-called the 5' RACE reads through MiXCR, storing one row per CDR3 protein. The sample lists approximately 230,000 distinct CDR3 sequences, around 15% occurring once. The sequenced sample consisted of memory (CD45RO+) T cells sorted from blood. This TCR was recovered from a woman aged 18-29 years in good health.

The CDR3: CASNRDFTSYEQYF. In DNA, the CDR3 is TGTGCCAGCAACCGGGACTTTACCTCCTACGAGCAGTACTTC. V gene TRBV6-2 or TRBV6-3 combines with J gene TRBJ2-7; D perhaps matches TRBD2 (6 bases). Germline V CDR1 and CDR2: MNHEY, SVGEGT. Trimming took 7 bases from V and 0 from J, leaving 13 bases between them. This CDR3 spans 14 amino acids.